This T cell receptor (beta chain) came from a study of T cell repertoires in aging, cancer and after chemotherapy. Study-wide results and limits: Age-matched healthy donors had significantly more diverse, less clonal blood TCR repertoires than untreated cancer patients.

On this clonotype: Antigen unknown.

Rearranged V-D-J TRB sequences were amplified with a mixed TRB-A/B primer pool. TCRdb called the multiplex PCR reads again in MiXCR, with one record for every CDR3 protein. The sample holds more than 2,000 distinct CDR3 sequences, 25% seen once. CDR1 is DFQATT, CDR2 SNEGSKA, per germline (reference sequence). Trimming stripped 4 bases from V and 8 bases from J, with 17 bases between. The CDR3 is 13 amino acids. Peripheral blood genomic DNA, not sorted cells or RNA, was the template. The sequencing sample was made of blood. The clonotype comes from a human donor with a solid tumor. The chain has TRBV20-1 and TRBJ1-2; D is perhaps TRBD1 (5 bases). The CDR3 nucleotides read TGCAGTGCTACAGGGACGGAGTTGGGAGGCTACACCTTC. It encodes CSATGTELGGYTF.